This T cell receptor beta chain was captured by sequencing in a study of cytomegalovirus exposure and HLA in healthy donors. Study-wide context: Most donors, 70% to 85% of approximately 400 genotyped, fell in the Caucasian-associated ancestry cluster.

V lost 8 bases and J 2 bases, leaving 16 bases between the germline ends. This CDR3 spans 15 amino acids. Germline loops: CDR1 MNHNS, CDR2 SASEGT. PCR was performed using 60 Vbeta and 13 Jbeta primers. Clones were sequenced by immunoSEQ multiplex PCR, and TCRdb holds only the in-frame ones, with some missing. The sample lists under 130,000 clones, over 80% occurring once. Worth noting for this clone: Its antigen is unidentified.

General study results and limits: Some V segments could not be told apart, so they were left out, TRBV6-2 and TRBV6-3 among them.

This sequence joins TRBV6-1 and TRBJ1-5, with D possibly matching TRBD1 (6 bases). The sample consisted of PBMCs. The clonotype originates from a man aged 18 to 29 in good health and CMV-seronegative. CDR3 sequence: CASGPGGPGNQPQHF. The DNA of the CDR3 is TGTGCCAGCGGGCCGGGGGGCCCGGGCAATCAGCCCCAGCATTTT.